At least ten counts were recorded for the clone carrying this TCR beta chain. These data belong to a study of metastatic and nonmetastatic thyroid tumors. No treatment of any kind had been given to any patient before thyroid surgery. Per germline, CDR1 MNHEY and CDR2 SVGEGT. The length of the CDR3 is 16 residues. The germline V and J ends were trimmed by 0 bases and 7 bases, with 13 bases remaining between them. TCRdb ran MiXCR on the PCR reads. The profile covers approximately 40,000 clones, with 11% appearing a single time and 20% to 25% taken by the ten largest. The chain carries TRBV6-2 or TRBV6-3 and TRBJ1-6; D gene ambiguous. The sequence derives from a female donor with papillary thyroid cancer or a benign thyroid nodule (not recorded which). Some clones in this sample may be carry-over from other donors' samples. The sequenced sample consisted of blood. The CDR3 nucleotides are TGTGCCAGCAGTTACTCGAGAAGATTAGGGAATTCACCCCTCCACTTT. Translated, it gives CASSYSRRLGNSPLHF.